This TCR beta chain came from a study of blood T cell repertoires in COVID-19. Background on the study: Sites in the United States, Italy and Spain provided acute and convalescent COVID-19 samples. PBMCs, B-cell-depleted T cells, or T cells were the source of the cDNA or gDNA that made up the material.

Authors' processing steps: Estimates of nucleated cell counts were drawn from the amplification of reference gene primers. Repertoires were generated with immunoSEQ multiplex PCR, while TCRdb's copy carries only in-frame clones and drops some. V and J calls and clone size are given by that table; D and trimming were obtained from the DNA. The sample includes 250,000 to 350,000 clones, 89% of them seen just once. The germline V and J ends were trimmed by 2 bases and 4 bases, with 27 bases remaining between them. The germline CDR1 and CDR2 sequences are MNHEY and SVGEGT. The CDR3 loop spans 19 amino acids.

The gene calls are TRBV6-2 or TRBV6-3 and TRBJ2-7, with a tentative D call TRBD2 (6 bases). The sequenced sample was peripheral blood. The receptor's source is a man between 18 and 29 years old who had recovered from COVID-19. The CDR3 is CASSYSQGGSPGPLYEQYF. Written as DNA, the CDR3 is TGTGCCAGCAGTTACAGCCAGGGAGGATCCCCTGGCCCTCTTTACGAGCAGTACTTC.